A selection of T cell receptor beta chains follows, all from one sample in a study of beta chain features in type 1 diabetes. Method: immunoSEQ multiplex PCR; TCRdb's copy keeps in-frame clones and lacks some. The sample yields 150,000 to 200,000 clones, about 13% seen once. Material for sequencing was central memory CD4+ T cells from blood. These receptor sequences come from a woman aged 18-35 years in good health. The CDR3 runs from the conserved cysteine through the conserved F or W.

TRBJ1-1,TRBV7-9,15,CASSQYRGTNTEAFF
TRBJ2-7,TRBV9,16,CASSADGAGGVFEQYF
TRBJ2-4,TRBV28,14,CASSRRDAKNIQYF
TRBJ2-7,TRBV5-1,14,CASSLGMTVYEQYF
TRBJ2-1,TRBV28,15,CASKKAGGPLNEQFF
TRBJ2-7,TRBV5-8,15,CASSPPGQGSYEQYF
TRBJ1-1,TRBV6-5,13,CASSYRGAAEAFF
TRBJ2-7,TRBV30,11,CAWSPRDEQYF
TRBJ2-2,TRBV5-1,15,CASSLAGGRTGELFF
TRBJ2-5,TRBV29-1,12,CSVDGGRQTQYF
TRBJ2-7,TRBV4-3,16,CASSQGTGTGGYEQYF
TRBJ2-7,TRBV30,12,CAWGTMAREQYF
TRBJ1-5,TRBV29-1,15,CSATQGAGGNQPQHF
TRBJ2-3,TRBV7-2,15,CASTNRRDGTDTQYF
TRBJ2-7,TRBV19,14,CASRGLHSSYEQYF
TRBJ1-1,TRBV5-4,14,CASSLVEGSTEAFF
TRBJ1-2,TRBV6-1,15,CASSETFGGPYGYTF
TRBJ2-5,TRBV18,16,CASSPPGRQNQETQYF
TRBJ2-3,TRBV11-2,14,CASSLRRAPDTQYF
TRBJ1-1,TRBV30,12,CAWGKGDHEAFF
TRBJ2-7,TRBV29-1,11,CSVGAIYEQYF
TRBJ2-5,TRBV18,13,CASSPSRQETQYF
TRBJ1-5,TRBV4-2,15,CASSPTENSNQPQHF
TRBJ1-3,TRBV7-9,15,CASSLQGASGNTIYF
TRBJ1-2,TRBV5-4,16,CASSSHNGGALGGYTF
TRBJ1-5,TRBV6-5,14,CASSSKQSNQPQHF
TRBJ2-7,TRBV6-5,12,CASSYTGYEQYF
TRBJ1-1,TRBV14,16,CASSQVSNFMNTEAFF
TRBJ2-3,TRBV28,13,CASSRRLADTQYF
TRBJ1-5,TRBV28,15,CASRRTGGLGQPQHF
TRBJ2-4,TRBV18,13,CASSPGSSNIQYF
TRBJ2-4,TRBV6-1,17,CASSAASGSISRNIQYF
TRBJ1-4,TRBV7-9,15,CASSLAPATNEKLFF
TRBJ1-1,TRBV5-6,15,CASTFGGRGYTEAFF
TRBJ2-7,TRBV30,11,CAWRGFYEQYF
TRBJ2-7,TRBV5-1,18,CASSSRDRGLSVQGEQYF
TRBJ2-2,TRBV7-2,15,CASSLGTSVPGELFF
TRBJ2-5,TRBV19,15,CASSTGTSLSETQYF
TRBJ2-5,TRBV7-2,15,CASSLDRGGIGPQYF
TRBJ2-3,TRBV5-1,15,CASSVGAGAWDTQYF
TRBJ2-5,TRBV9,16,CASSVGLVRLGETQYF
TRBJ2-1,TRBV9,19,CASSVVLGETSGRVFEQFF
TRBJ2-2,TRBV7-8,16,CASSSTGTSIAGELFF
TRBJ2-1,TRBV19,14,CASSQGQGFGEQFF
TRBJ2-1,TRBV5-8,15,CASSLDRGTYNEQFF
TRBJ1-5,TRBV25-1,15,CASSPPGGANQPQHF
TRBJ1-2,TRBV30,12,CAWGQEAYGYTF
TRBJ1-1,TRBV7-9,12,CASKDTGSGAFF
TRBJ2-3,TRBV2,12,CASRLGRDTQYF
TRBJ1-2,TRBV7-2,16,CASSLIGLPGDYGYTF
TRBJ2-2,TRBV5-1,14,CASSLQVSGGELFF
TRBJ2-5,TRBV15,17,CATSRDLLGTGEETQYF
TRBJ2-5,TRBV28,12,CASSWQGETQYF
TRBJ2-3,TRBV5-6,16,CASSLLQGVNTDTQYF